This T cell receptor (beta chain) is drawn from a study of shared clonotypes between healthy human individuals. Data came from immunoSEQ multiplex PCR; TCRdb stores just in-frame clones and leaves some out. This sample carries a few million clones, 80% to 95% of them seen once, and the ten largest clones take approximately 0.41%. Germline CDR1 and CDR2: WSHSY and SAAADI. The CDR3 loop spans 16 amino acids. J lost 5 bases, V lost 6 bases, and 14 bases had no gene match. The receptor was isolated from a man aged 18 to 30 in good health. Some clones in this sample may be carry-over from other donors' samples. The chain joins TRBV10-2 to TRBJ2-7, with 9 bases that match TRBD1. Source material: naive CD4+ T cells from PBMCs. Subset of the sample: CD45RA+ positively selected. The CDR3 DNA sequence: TGCGCCAGCAGAGGACCCCGGGACAGGGCTGCTAACGAGCAGTACTTC. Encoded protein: CASRGPRDRAANEQYF.